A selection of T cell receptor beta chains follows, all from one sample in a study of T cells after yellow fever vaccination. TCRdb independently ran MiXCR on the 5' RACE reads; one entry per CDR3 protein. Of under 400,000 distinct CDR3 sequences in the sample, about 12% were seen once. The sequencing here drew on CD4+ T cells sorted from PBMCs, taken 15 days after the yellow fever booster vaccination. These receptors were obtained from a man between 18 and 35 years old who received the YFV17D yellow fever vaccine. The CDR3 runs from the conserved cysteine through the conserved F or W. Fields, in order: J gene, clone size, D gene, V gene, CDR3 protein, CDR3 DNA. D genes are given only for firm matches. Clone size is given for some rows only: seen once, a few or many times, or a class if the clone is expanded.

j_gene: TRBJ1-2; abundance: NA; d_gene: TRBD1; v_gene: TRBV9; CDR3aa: CASSASTGVGYGYTF; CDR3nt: TGTGCCAGCAGCGCATCCACAGGGGTGGGCTATGGCTACACCTTC
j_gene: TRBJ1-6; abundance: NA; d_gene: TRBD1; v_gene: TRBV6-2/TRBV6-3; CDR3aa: CASQHPGQSTFRSPLHF; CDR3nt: TGTGCCAGCCAACACCCGGGACAGAGTACCTTCAGATCACCCCTCCACTTT
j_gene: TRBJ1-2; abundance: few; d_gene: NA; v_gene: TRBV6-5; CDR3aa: CASRPQGRYYTF; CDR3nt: TGTGCCAGCAGGCCCCAAGGCCGTTACTACACCTTC
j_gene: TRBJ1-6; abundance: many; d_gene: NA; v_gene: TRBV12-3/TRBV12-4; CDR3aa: CASSWDNNSPLHF; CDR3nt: TGTGCCAGCAGCTGGGACAATAATTCACCCCTCCACTTT
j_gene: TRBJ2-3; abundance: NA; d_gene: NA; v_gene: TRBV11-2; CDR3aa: CASSHPGRLDTDTQYF; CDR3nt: TGTGCCAGCAGCCACCCTGGACGATTGGACACAGATACGCAGTATTTT
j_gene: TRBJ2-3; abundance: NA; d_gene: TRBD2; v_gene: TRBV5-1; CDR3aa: CASRPGLAGYTDTQYF; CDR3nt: TGCGCCAGCAGGCCGGGACTAGCGGGGTACACAGATACGCAGTATTTT
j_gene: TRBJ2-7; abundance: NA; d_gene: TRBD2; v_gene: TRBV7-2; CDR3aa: CASSLARSSGGDRSYEQYF; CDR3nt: TGTGCCAGCAGCTTAGCGCGGTCTAGCGGGGGGGATAGGTCCTACGAGCAGTACTTC
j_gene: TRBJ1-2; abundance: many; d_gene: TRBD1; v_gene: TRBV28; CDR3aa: CASSPRDRSYYGYTF; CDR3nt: TGTGCCAGCAGTCCACGGGACAGGAGTTACTATGGCTACACCTTC
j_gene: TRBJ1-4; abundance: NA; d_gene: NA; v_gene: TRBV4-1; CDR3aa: CASSQVRSATNEKLFF; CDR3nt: TGCGCCAGCAGCCAAGTCAGGAGTGCAACTAATGAAAAACTGTTTTTT
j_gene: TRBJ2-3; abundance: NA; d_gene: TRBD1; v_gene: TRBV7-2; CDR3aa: CASSLGTVSDTQYF; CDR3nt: TGTGCCAGCAGCCTGGGGACAGTCTCGGATACGCAGTATTTT
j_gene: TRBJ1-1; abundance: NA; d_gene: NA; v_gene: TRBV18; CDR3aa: CASSPPSGVEAFF; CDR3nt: TGTGCCAGCTCACCACCGTCAGGGGTTGAAGCTTTCTTT
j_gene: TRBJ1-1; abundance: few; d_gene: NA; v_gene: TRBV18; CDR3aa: CASSHSTGQNTEAFF; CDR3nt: TGTGCCAGCTCCCACTCGACAGGACAGAACACTGAAGCTTTCTTT
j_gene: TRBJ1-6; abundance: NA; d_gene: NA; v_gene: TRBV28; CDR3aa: CASSSPGSGSPLHF; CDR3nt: TGTGCCAGCAGTTCCCCGGGCTCAGGGTCACCCCTCCACTTT
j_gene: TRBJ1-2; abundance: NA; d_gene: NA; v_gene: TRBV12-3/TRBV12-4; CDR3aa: CASSRTGEGYGYTF; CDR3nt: TGTGCCAGCAGTCGAACAGGAGAGGGCTATGGCTACACCTTC
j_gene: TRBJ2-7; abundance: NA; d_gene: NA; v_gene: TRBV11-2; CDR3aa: CASSLQDSRSYEQYF; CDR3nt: TGTGCCAGCAGCTTACAGGATTCCCGCTCCTACGAGCAGTACTTC
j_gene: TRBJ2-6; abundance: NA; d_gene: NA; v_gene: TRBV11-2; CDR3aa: CASSSPRSGSGANVLTF; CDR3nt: TGTGCCAGCAGCTCCCCCCGCTCTGGTAGTGGGGCCAACGTCCTGACTTTC
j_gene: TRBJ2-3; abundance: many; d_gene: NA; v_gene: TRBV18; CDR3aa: CASSPALATDTQYF; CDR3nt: TGTGCCAGCTCACCGGCCCTAGCCACAGATACGCAGTATTTT
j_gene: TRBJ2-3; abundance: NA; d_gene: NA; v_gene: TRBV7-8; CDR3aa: CASSWITDTQYF; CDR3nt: TGTGCCAGCAGCTGGATTACAGATACGCAGTATTTT
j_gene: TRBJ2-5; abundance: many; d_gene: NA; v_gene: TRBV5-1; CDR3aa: CASSSQWTTWETQYF; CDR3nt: TGCGCCAGCAGCTCGCAGTGGACTACGTGGGAGACCCAGTACTTC
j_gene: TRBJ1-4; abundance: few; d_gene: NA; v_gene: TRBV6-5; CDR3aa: CASSYSGVRATNEKLFF; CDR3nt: TGTGCCAGCAGTTACTCGGGGGTTCGGGCAACTAATGAAAAACTGTTTTTT
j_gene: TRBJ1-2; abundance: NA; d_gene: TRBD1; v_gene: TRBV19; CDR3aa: CASSMAGTGLTYGYTF; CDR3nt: TGTGCCAGTAGTATGGCGGGGACAGGGCTTACCTATGGCTACACCTTC
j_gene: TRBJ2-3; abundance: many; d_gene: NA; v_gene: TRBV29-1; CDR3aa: CSGGGTTDTQYF; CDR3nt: TGCAGCGGGGGGGGCACGACAGATACGCAGTATTTT
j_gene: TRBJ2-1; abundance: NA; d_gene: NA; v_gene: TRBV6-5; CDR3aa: CASTHGTSQFF; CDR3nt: TGTGCCAGCACCCACGGGACGTCGCAGTTCTTC
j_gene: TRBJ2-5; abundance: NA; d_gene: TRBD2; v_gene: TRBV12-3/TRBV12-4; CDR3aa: CASSLAGGRRTQYF; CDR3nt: TGTGCCAGCAGTCTAGCGGGGGGCCGGCGGACCCAGTACTTC
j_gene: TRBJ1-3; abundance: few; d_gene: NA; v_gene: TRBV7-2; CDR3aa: CASSLSGVVNTIYF; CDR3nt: TGTGCCAGCAGCTTATCGGGGGTGGTAAACACCATATATTTT
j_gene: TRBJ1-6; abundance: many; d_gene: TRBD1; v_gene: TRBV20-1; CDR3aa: CSARQGISPLHF; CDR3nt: TGCAGTGCTCGACAGGGGATCTCACCCCTCCACTTT
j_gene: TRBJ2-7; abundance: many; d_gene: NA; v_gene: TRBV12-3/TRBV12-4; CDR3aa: CASSPQVVEQYF; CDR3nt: TGTGCCAGCAGCCCACAGGTCGTCGAGCAGTACTTC
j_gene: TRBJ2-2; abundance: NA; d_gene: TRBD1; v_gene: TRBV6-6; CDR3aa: CASIRGQGYGTGELFF; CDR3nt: TGTGCCAGCATTCGCGGACAGGGGTATGGCACCGGGGAGCTGTTTTTT
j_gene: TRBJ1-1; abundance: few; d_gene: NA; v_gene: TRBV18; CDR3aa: CASSAGGGAFF; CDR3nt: TGTGCCAGCTCAGCTGGGGGTGGAGCTTTCTTT
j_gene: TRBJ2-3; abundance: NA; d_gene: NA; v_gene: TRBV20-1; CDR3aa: CSASAQQSTDTQYF; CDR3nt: TGCAGTGCTAGCGCACAGCAGAGCACAGATACGCAGTATTTT
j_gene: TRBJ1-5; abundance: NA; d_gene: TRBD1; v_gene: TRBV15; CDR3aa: CATSDRPGGPQPQHF; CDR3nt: TGTGCCACCAGCGACCGCCCAGGGGGCCCACAGCCCCAGCATTTT
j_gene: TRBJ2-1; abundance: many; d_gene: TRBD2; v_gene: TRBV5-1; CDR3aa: CASSLGGGAYNEQFF; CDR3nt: TGCGCCAGCAGCTTGGGCGGGGGGGCCTACAATGAGCAGTTCTTC
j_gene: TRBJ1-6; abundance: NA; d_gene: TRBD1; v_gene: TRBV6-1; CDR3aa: CASSEGDRDYSPLHF; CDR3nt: TGTGCCAGCAGTGAAGGGGACAGGGACTACTCACCCCTCCACTTT
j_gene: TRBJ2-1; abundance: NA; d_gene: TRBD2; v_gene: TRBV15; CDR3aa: CATSRDSGGYNEQFF; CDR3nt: TGTGCCACCAGCAGAGATAGCGGGGGCTACAATGAGCAGTTCTTC
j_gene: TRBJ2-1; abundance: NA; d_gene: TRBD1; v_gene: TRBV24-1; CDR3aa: CATTEGGDRGTHPEQFF; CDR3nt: TGTGCCACCACCGAAGGAGGCGACAGGGGGACCCATCCTGAGCAGTTCTTC
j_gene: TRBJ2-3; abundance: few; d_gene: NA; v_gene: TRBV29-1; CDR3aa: CSVEVGRGGDTQYF; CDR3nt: TGCAGCGTTGAAGTCGGCAGGGGCGGAGATACGCAGTATTTT
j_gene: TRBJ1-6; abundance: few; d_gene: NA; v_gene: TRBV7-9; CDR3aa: CASTGLYNSPLHF; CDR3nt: TGTGCCAGCACAGGGTTGTATAATTCACCCCTCCACTTT